Sequencing of this T cell receptor (beta chain) was carried out in a study of shared clonotypes between healthy human individuals. Study observations and caveats: Some naive CD4 clonotypes, 4.5% to 5.5%, turned up in common across several donors.

About this clone: Its antigen remains unknown.

In the original analysis: ImmunoSEQ only sent back junction sequences with no quality scores, so filtering was done differently. Method: immunoSEQ multiplex PCR; TCRdb's copy keeps in-frame clones and lacks some. Clonal size and the V and J genes are those of that table, whereas D and trimming came from the DNA. The sample includes hundreds of thousands of clones, about 97% seen only once; the top ten take 0.045% to 0.06%. Germline values: CDR1 MNHEY, CDR2 SMNVEV (reference sequence). This CDR3 has 14 residues. Deletions cut 8 bases from V and 2 bases from J, with 13 bases between. V gene TRBV27 combines with J gene TRBJ2-1; D is unclear. This clonotype originated in a woman in her twenties or thirties in good health. Sequenced material: naive CD4+ T cells sorted from blood. Subset defined: CD45RA+ positively selected. The CDR3 DNA reads TGTGCCAGCGCCGAGTGGGAAGCCTACAATGAGCAGTTCTTC. This sequence encodes CASAEWEAYNEQFF.